Only a few counts were recorded for the clone carrying this TCR beta chain. One entry per CDR3 protein, called by TCRdb with MiXCR from the RACE reads. The repertoire holds some 200,000 distinct CDR3 sequences, with more than 20% as singletons. The time point here: patch test 1, 2 weeks after DPC sensitization. The treatment: therapeutic diphenylcyclopropenone sensitization with weekly scalp DPC. Donors, patients with alopecia ranging from 18 to 70 years old and judged suitable for DPC, provided samples. The data were taken from a study of human T cells and chemical hapten exposure. On the study more broadly: Sensitization employed 2% DPC on about 2 cm by about 2 cm of upper inner arm skin. Per-sample TCR yield variability stemmed mainly from small pooled library volume differences.

The CDR3 contains 14 residues. Trimming stripped 4 bases from V and 0 bases from J, with 9 bases between. Sequencing used whole blood, obtained in connection with sensitization to the hapten diphenylcyclopropenone (DPC). V is TRBV12-3 or TRBV12-4 and J is TRBJ2-5, with D possibly being TRBD2 (5 bases). The receptor was derived from a woman aged 50 to 65 with alopecia areata. Some clones in this sample may be carry-over from other donors' samples. The CDR3 DNA follows: TGTGCCAGCAGTTATGGCGGGTACCAAGAGACCCAGTACTTC. Translated, it gives CASSYGGYQETQYF.